This TCR beta chain emerged from a study of neurological immune-mediated disorders. Every sequencing run produced over 160 million TCR-beta sequences, and the sequences from any one run covered 15-18 subjects. TCRdb used MiXCR to reprocess the 5' RACE reads, holding one entry per CDR3 protein. The sample contains approximately 36,000 distinct CDR3 sequences, less than 3.5% of which appear only once. CDR1 is SGHRS and CDR2 is YFSETQ in the germline V gene. Losses at the gene ends were 1 base for V and 5 bases for J; bases not matched to a gene: 8. The CDR3 length is 16 residues. This clonotype was counted many times. Time point described: longitudinal time-point 1 (baseline).

The clonotype comes from a woman aged 55-75 years with multiple sclerosis. This chain joins TRBV5-1 and TRBJ1-2; 10 nucleotides match TRBD1. The sequencing sample was made of PBMCs. CDR3 DNA sequence: TGCGCCAGCAGCTTGCCCCCCGGACAGGGGGAATATGGCTACACCTTC. Translation: CASSLPPGQGEYGYTF.